This T cell receptor beta chain was documented in a study of T-cell reconstitution after alpha-beta-depleted transplantation in children. Unique molecular identifiers were used in preparing the TCRbeta library. From the PCR reads, TCRdb called clonotypes with MiXCR, one entry per CDR3 protein. The sample has around 490,000 distinct CDR3 sequences; roughly 10% are singletons. This CDR3 is built from 15 residues. Study-wide findings and caveats: The origin of alpha-beta T cells about two months after transplant was reportedly several hundred expanded graft clones. Diversity of TCRbeta at day 60 was high in some patients, arising from surviving recipient T cells and thymic progenitors.

This clonotype was picked up a small number of times. Its antigen is still unknown. This specimen consisted of PBMCs, mostly from graft donor cells, obtained 180 days after TCRalphabeta/CD19-depleted stem cell transplant. This TCR was recovered from a female patient between 2 and 15 years old who had a stem cell transplant for aplastic anemia, so the T cells may come from the graft donor. This chain links TRBV21-1 with TRBJ1-5. TRBV21-1 is shown as a pseudogene. The CDR3 reads CASSKVGRARQPQHF. The CDR3 nucleotides are TGTGCCAGCAGCAAAGTAGGGCGGGCTCGTCAGCCCCAGCATTTT.